The 22 T cell receptor beta chains below all came from one sample that was sequenced in a study of beta chain features in type 1 diabetes. The whole isolated RNA underwent reverse transcription, so sequencing captured expressed TCRB transcripts. Sequencing was performed with immunoSEQ multiplex PCR; in TCRdb, only in-frame clones are kept and a portion is missing. The sample has 250,000 to 300,000 clones, about 24% seen once. Regarding the study as a whole: Shorter TCRB CDR3s, moderately but significantly so, were found in Type 1 diabetes patients in all four CD4+ subsets.

Their cognate antigens are unknown. Specimen: naive CD4+ T cells from blood. The receptors were sampled from a woman in her thirties with type 1 diabetes.

The chain uses TRBV5-6 and TRBJ2-2; the D is unclear. CDR1 SGHDT and CDR2 YYEEEE come from the germline V gene. The CDR3 loop spans 13 amino acids. V lost 0 bases to trimming and J lost 4 bases, with 4 bases between them. The CDR3 DNA follows: TGTGCCAGCAGCTTGGACAGCACCGGGGAGCTGTTTTTT. Translation: CASSLDSTGELFF.

This clone was recorded a few times. This rearrangement joins TRBV9 to TRBJ2-2; D gene ambiguous. The V end was cut by 3 bases, the J end by 4 bases, with 4 bases between. The CDR3 totals 12 residues. Germline CDR1 is SGDLS and CDR2 is YYNGEE. The DNA for the CDR3 is TGTGCCAGCAGCGCATTCACCGGGGAGCTGTTTTTT. It yields the protein CASSAFTGELFF.

This sequence joins TRBV28 and TRBJ2-7; TRBD1 matches at 8 bases. V was clipped by 5 bases and J by 2 bases; unmatched bases: 2. This CDR3 comprises 13 residues. Germline V gene sequence: CDR1 MDHEN, CDR2 SYDVKM. The CDR3, as DNA: TGTGCCAGCAGTCGGACAGGGCCCTACGAGCAGTACTTC. This sequence encodes CASSRTGPYEQYF. The whole variable domain, filled in from reference TRBV28 and TRBJ2-7, reads DVKVTQSSRYLVKRTGEKVFLECVQDMDHENMFWYRQDPGLGLRLIYFSYDVKMKEKGDIPEGYSVSREKKERFSLILESASTNQTSMYLCASSRTGPYEQYFGPGTRLTVT.

The chain combines TRBV7-3 with TRBJ2-1; TRBD2 aligns across 12 bases. The CDR3 contains 15 residues. The junction had 2 bases not matched to a gene; V was cut back by 5 bases and J by 3 bases. Germline lookup yields CDR1 SGHTA and CDR2 FQGTGA. The DNA of the CDR3 is TGTGCCAGCAGCCAGACTAGCGGGGGCTACAATGAGCAGTTCTTC. This codes for CASSQTSGGYNEQFF. Combining the CDR3 with reference TRBV7-3 and TRBJ2-1 gives the whole variable domain GAGVSQTPSNKVTEKGKYVELRCDPISGHTALYWYRQSLGQGPEFLIYFQGTGAADDSGLPNDRFFAVRPEGSVSTLKIQRTERGDSAVYLCASSQTSGGYNEQFFGPGTRLTVL.

The chain has TRBV5-4 and TRBJ2-5, with a tentative D call TRBD1 (6 bases). Per germline, CDR1 SGHNT and CDR2 YYREEE (reference sequence). This CDR3 has 13 residues. Trimming removed 4 bases from V and 2 bases from J, with 9 bases in between. The CDR3: CASSQGQQETQYF. CDR3 in DNA: TGTGCCAGCAGCCAAGGACAGCAAGAGACCCAGTACTTC.

CDR3 loop: CASSQVVLAGELAQYF. As DNA, the CDR3 is TGCGCCAGCAGCCAAGTAGTGCTAGCGGGAGAACTGGCTCAGTACTTC. The chain uses TRBV4-1 and TRBJ2-7, with 10 bases fitting TRBD2. J gave up 10 bases and V 1 base, and 13 bases lay outside the gene matches. The CDR3 has 16 amino acids. From germline, CDR1 is MGHRA and CDR2 YSYEKL.

This clone showed up just a few times. The V and J genes are TRBV28 and TRBJ2-3, with TRBD2 identical over 11 bases. This CDR3 contains 15 residues. CDR1 MDHEN and CDR2 SYDVKM come from the germline V gene. J was trimmed by 4 bases and V by 4 bases; bases with no gene match: 4. CDR3 region: CASSWLAGGSDTQYF. CDR3 DNA sequence: TGTGCCAGCAGTTGGCTAGCGGGAGGTTCAGATACGCAGTATTTT.

The chain links TRBV30 to TRBJ2-7; D is perhaps TRBD1 (5 bases). The CDR3 covers 10 residues. Germline loops: CDR1 GTSNPN, CDR2 SVGIG (reference sequence). Trimming removed 3 bases at V and 11 bases at J, with 11 bases between. CDR3 residues: CAWRQGREYF. CDR3 nucleotides: TGTGCCTGGAGGCAAGGCAGGGAGTACTTC.

This clone was picked up a small number of times. The chain links TRBV19 to TRBJ1-1; D call uncertain. The length of the CDR3 is 12 residues. The V and J ends lost 5 bases and 1 base respectively, with 5 bases between them. Germline V gene data show CDR1 as LNHDA and CDR2 as SQIVND (reference sequence). The CDR3 DNA reads as TGTGCCAGTAGTGTTCAGAACACTGAAGCTTTCTTT. This sequence encodes CASSVQNTEAFF.

As concerns this clone: Other DNA sequences in this specimen translate into the identical CDR3. The CDR3 DNA sequence: TGCGCCAGCAGCCCGGGACAGGGTTCCTACAATGAGCAGTTCTTC. It codes for CASSPGQGSYNEQFF. The rearrangement joins TRBV5-1 to TRBJ2-1, with 9 bases aligning to TRBD1. CDR1 is SGHRS, CDR2 YFSETQ, per germline. This CDR3 contains 15 residues. V lost 4 bases, J lost 1 base, and 3 bases stayed unmatched.

CDR3: CAWSVPEEGLTF. CDR3 sequence (DNA): TGTGCCTGGAGTGTCCCGGAGGAGGGTCTGACCTTC. The chain uses TRBV30 and TRBJ1-2; no clear D. Germline V CDR1 and CDR2: GTSNPN, SVGIG (reference sequence). Trimming took 0 bases from V and 14 from J, leaving 16 bases between them. The CDR3 sequence is 12 residues long. Together with reference TRBV30 and TRBJ1-2, the CDR3 gives the full variable domain: SQTIHQWPATLVQPVGSPLSLECTVEGTSNPNLYWYRQAAGRGLQLLFYSVGIGQISSEVPQNLSASRPQDRQFILSSKKLLLSDSGFYLCAWSVPEEGLTFGSGTRLTVV.

This clone has more than one count but fewer than ten. The chain is built from TRBV28 and TRBJ1-2, with 9 bases identical to TRBD1. In germline, CDR1 is MDHEN, CDR2 SYDVKM. The CDR3 is made up of 15 amino acids. The J segment lost 1 base and the V segment lost 5 bases, leaving 5 bases of the junction unmatched. The CDR3 protein is CASSAGTGFNYGYTF. The CDR3 DNA follows: TGTGCCAGCAGTGCAGGGACAGGGTTTAACTATGGCTACACCTTC.

This clone was observed a single time. V is TRBV19 and J is TRBJ1-2, with D unclear. Trimming removed 11 bases from V and 0 bases from J, with 13 bases in between. This CDR3 has 13 residues. Germline values: CDR1 LNHDA, CDR2 SQIVND (reference sequence). The CDR3 loop is CAVEDRANYGYTF. The CDR3 DNA follows: TGTGCCGTGGAGGACCGAGCTAACTATGGCTACACCTTC.

The V gene is TRBV5-4, the J gene TRBJ2-3, with 8 positions matching TRBD1. Germline CDR1 is SGHNT and CDR2 is YYREEE (reference sequence). Germline trimming cut 5 bases from V and 1 base from J; bases unmatched to any gene: 3. CDR3 size: 14 residues. CDR3 coding DNA: TGTGCCAGCAGAGGACAGGGAGGCACAGATACGCAGTATTTT. Translating it yields CASRGQGGTDTQYF.

A few counts support this clone. The chain has TRBV28 and TRBJ2-1, with D unclear. Deletions cut 5 bases from V and 9 bases from J, with 5 bases between. There are 10 residues in the CDR3. Germline CDR1 is MDHEN and CDR2 is SYDVKM. The DNA for the CDR3 is TGTGCCAGCAGTATCAGTGAGCAGTTCTTC. This translates into CASSISEQFF. Together with reference TRBV28 and TRBJ2-1, the CDR3 gives the full variable domain: DVKVTQSSRYLVKRTGEKVFLECVQDMDHENMFWYRQDPGLGLRLIYFSYDVKMKEKGDIPEGYSVSREKKERFSLILESASTNQTSMYLCASSISEQFFGPGTRLTVL.

The chain uses TRBV29-1 and TRBJ1-1; possible D gene TRBD1, 5 bases. The germline V and J ends were trimmed by 3 bases and 1 base, with 9 bases remaining between them. This CDR3 is 13 amino acids long. Germline V gene lookup returns CDR1 SQVTM and CDR2 ANQGSEA. Here the CDR3 reads CSVDNRRNTEAFF. In DNA form, the CDR3 reads TGCAGCGTTGACAACAGGCGGAACACTGAAGCTTTCTTT.

This clone appeared a few times. The J gene is TRBJ1-2, the V gene TRBV5-6; TRBD1 agrees at 9 bases. Germline V gene sequence: CDR1 SGHDT, CDR2 YYEEEE. With V trimmed by 0 bases and J by 10 bases, 4 bases remained unmatched. CDR3 length: 13 amino acids. The CDR3 region is CASSLARDRDYTF. As DNA, the CDR3 is TGTGCCAGCAGCTTGGCCAGGGACAGGGACTACACCTTC.

This clone was observed a few times. The chain is built from TRBV7-9 and TRBJ2-7; TRBD2 aligns across 7 bases. Germline-derived CDR1 and CDR2 are SEHNR and FQNEAQ (reference sequence). The junction had 5 bases not matched to a gene; V was cut back by 3 bases and J by 6 bases. This CDR3 comprises 13 residues. The CDR3 bases are TGTGCCAGCAGCTTTAAGCGGGAAACCGAGCAGTACTTC. Translating gives CASSFKRETEQYF.

The chain has TRBV29-1 and TRBJ2-1; 8 bases are a match to TRBD2. V dropped 3 bases and J dropped 4; count of bases not matched to a gene: 5. This CDR3 comprises 14 residues. Germline CDR1 reads SQVTM; CDR2 reads ANQGSEA. The CDR3, as DNA: TGCAGCGTTGATGGGTTAGCGGGGTACAATGAGCAGTTCTTC. Translating it yields CSVDGLAGYNEQFF.

The chain joins TRBV5-1 to TRBJ2-1; 7 bases line up with TRBD1. Unmatched junction bases numbered 4, after V lost 4 bases and J lost 3 bases. Germline loops: CDR1 SGHRS, CDR2 YFSETQ. CDR3 length: 14 amino acids. CDR3 in DNA: TGCGCCAGCAGCGTAGGGGACAGCTACAATGAGCAGTTCTTC. Residues: CASSVGDSYNEQFF.

This chain connects TRBV30 to TRBJ2-3, with D tentatively TRBD2 (6 bases). The CDR3 loop spans 15 amino acids. The V gene's germline CDR1 is GTSNPN and CDR2 SVGIG (reference sequence). Trimming took off 3 bases at V and 3 bases at J, with 16 bases between the two ends. In DNA, the CDR3 is TGTGCCTGGAGGATTCCAGGGAGGTGGACAGATACGCAGTATTTT. Translated, it gives CAWRIPGRWTDTQYF. Supplemented by reference TRBV30 and TRBJ2-3, the full variable domain reads SQTIHQWPATLVQPVGSPLSLECTVEGTSNPNLYWYRQAAGRGLQLLFYSVGIGQISSEVPQNLSASRPQDRQFILSSKKLLLSDSGFYLCAWRIPGRWTDTQYFGPGTRLTVL.

The chain joins TRBV4-1 to TRBJ1-2; possible D gene TRBD1, 6 bases. The length of the CDR3 is 11 residues. V lost 10 bases, J lost 6 bases, and 12 bases lay in between. The V gene's germline CDR1 is MGHRA and CDR2 YSYEKL. The CDR3 coding sequence is TGCGCCACGAGGGGGGGGGATGGCTACACCTTC. It codes for CATRGGDGYTF.